These T cell receptor beta chains were read from a single sample in a study of patients and donors after allogeneic stem cell transplantation. Each CDR3 protein is one row after TCRdb ran MiXCR on the RT-PCR reads. The top ten hold around 55% of the sample, which has about 90,000 distinct CDR3 sequences, roughly 48% seen once. The sample comprised blood, either unsorted or a sorted T cell fraction (not recorded which). The source is a human donor who was either an allogeneic HSCT recipient or a stem cell or donor lymphocyte infusion donor (not recorded which). It is not recorded whose cells these are; they may come from a transplant donor. Each CDR3 is given with its conserved first and last residue. Each record gives: clone size, J gene, D gene, V gene, CDR3 protein, CDR3 DNA. A D gene is named only where the DNA matches it firmly. Not all rows give a size; the values are once, few, many and, for expanded clones, a class.

size: -
J: TRBJ1-5
D: TRBD1
V: TRBV27
CDR3: CASSSLPPGGINQPQHF
DNA: TGTGCCAGCAGTTCCCTACCCCCAGGGGGCATCAATCAGCCCCAGCATTTT

size: few
J: TRBJ1-5
D: -
V: TRBV20-1
CDR3: CSAGGRNSNQPQHF
DNA: TGCAGTGCTGGCGGACGTAATAGCAATCAGCCCCAGCATTTT

size: -
J: TRBJ2-2
D: TRBD2
V: TRBV5-1
CDR3: CASSLGPTSATNTGELFF
DNA: TGCGCCAGCAGCTTGGGGCCCACTAGCGCTACGAACACCGGGGAGCTGTTTTTT

size: -
J: TRBJ1-1
D: -
V: TRBV6-5
CDR3: CASQIRWTNTLNTEAFF
DNA: TGTGCCAGCCAGATACGCTGGACAAATACTCTGAACACTGAAGCTTTCTTT

size: -
J: TRBJ2-7
D: -
V: TRBV6-2/TRBV6-3
CDR3: CASSYLPAGPTYEQYF
DNA: TGTGCCAGCAGTTACCTCCCCGCGGGACCAACCTACGAGCAGTACTTC

size: -
J: TRBJ1-4
D: -
V: TRBV28
CDR3: CASSLNRETNEKLFF
DNA: TGTGCCAGCAGTTTAAATAGGGAGACTAATGAAAAACTGTTTTTT

size: few
J: TRBJ1-2
D: -
V: TRBV7-2
CDR3: CASSLVQRINYGYTF
DNA: TGTGCCAGCAGCTTAGTCCAGCGAATTAACTATGGCTACACCTTC

size: -
J: TRBJ2-1
D: TRBD2
V: TRBV24-1
CDR3: CATSDLSAPAGVWDEQFF
DNA: TGTGCCACCAGTGATTTGAGCGCACCGGCGGGAGTTTGGGATGAGCAGTTCTTC

size: -
J: TRBJ1-1
D: -
V: TRBV27
CDR3: CASSFTANTEAFF
DNA: TGTGCCAGCAGTTTTACAGCGAACACTGAAGCTTTCTTT

size: -
J: TRBJ1-1
D: -
V: TRBV4-1
CDR3: CASSSQGDRSEAFF
DNA: TGCGCCAGCAGCAGCCAAGGCGACAGAAGTGAAGCTTTCTTT

size: -
J: TRBJ2-7
D: -
V: TRBV30
CDR3: CAWSSGQGPYEQYF
DNA: TGTGCCTGGAGTTCCGGCCAGGGCCCCTACGAGCAGTACTTC

size: -
J: TRBJ1-4
D: -
V: TRBV6-2/TRBV6-3
CDR3: CASSSGDAGNEKLFF
DNA: TGTGCCAGCAGTTCAGGGGACGCGGGTAATGAAAAACTGTTTTTT

size: few
J: TRBJ1-2
D: -
V: TRBV4-3
CDR3: CASSQENLGFGYTF
DNA: TGCGCCAGCAGCCAAGAAAATTTAGGGTTTGGCTACACCTTC

size: -
J: TRBJ1-6
D: -
V: TRBV5-5
CDR3: CASSSQGLSGSPLHF
DNA: TGTGCCAGCAGCTCCCAGGGTTTAAGTGGTTCACCCCTCCACTTT

size: -
J: TRBJ2-1
D: -
V: TRBV29-1
CDR3: CSVGGMDYNEQFF
DNA: TGCAGCGTTGGCGGGATGGACTACAATGAGCAGTTCTTC

size: -
J: TRBJ2-1
D: -
V: TRBV12-3/TRBV12-4
CDR3: CASRRGASSYNEQFF
DNA: TGTGCCAGCAGGCGTGGGGCCAGCTCCTACAATGAGCAGTTCTTC

size: -
J: TRBJ2-7
D: -
V: TRBV4-1
CDR3: CASSQEGAGSYEQYF
DNA: TGCGCCAGCAGCCAAGAAGGGGCAGGTTCCTACGAGCAGTACTTC

size: few
J: TRBJ1-1
D: -
V: TRBV4-1
CDR3: CASSQVIRALRPEAFF
DNA: TGCGCCAGCAGCCAGGTAATCCGGGCCTTGAGGCCCGAAGCTTTCTTT

size: -
J: TRBJ1-2
D: -
V: TRBV29-1
CDR3: CSVEEKSGVPGYTF
DNA: TGCAGCGTTGAGGAAAAATCAGGGGTTCCAGGCTACACCTTC

size: -
J: TRBJ1-5
D: -
V: TRBV30
CDR3: CAWTARGYSNQPQHF
DNA: TGTGCCTGGACGGCCAGGGGATATAGCAATCAGCCCCAGCATTTT

size: -
J: TRBJ1-1
D: -
V: TRBV12-3/TRBV12-4
CDR3: CASTVDRNTEAFF
DNA: TGTGCCAGCACCGTTGATCGGAACACTGAAGCTTTCTTT

size: -
J: TRBJ1-4
D: -
V: TRBV3-1
CDR3: CASSPWRDEKLFF
DNA: TGTGCCAGCAGCCCATGGAGGGACGAAAAACTGTTTTTT

size: -
J: TRBJ2-3
D: -
V: TRBV7-2
CDR3: CASGEGGGPMDF
DNA: TGTGCCAGCGGCGAGGGTGGGGGACCCATGGATTTT

size: -
J: TRBJ1-2
D: -
V: TRBV30
CDR3: CACLGQHLYGYTF
DNA: TGTGCCTGCCTGGGGCAGCACCTCTATGGCTACACCTTC

size: -
J: TRBJ1-1
D: TRBD1
V: TRBV12-3/TRBV12-4
CDR3: CASRRQGADTEAFF
DNA: TGTGCCAGCAGGAGACAGGGGGCGGACACTGAAGCTTTCTTT

size: -
J: TRBJ1-5
D: -
V: TRBV4-3
CDR3: CASSQDRGVNQPQHF
DNA: TGCGCCAGCAGCCAAGATCGTGGGGTTAATCAGCCCCAGCATTTT

size: -
J: TRBJ1-1
D: TRBD1
V: TRBV7-3
CDR3: CASSLHDRAGGGEAFF
DNA: TGTGCCAGCAGCTTGCATGACAGGGCAGGAGGAGGTGAAGCTTTCTTT

size: few
J: TRBJ1-1
D: -
V: TRBV29-1
CDR3: CSVQALMNTEAFF
DNA: TGCAGCGTTCAAGCGCTTATGAACACTGAAGCTTTCTTT

size: -
J: TRBJ2-7
D: -
V: TRBV14
CDR3: CASSPFAAYEQYF
DNA: TGTGCCAGCAGCCCCTTTGCAGCCTACGAGCAGTACTTC

size: -
J: TRBJ1-6
D: TRBD1
V: TRBV9
CDR3: CASSAGTENSPLHF
DNA: TGTGCCAGCAGTGCCGGGACAGAAAATTCACCCCTCCACTTT

size: -
J: TRBJ1-2
D: -
V: TRBV6-1
CDR3: CASSEPPPTIDGYTF
DNA: TGTGCCAGCAGTGAGCCTCCACCCACGATAGATGGCTACACCTTC

size: -
J: TRBJ2-3
D: -
V: TRBV25-1
CDR3: CASSEWRLITDTQYF
DNA: TGTGCCAGCAGTGAATGGCGGCTGATCACAGATACGCAGTATTTT

size: -
J: TRBJ2-7
D: -
V: TRBV29-1
CDR3: CSVEGRKSGTNYEQYF
DNA: TGCAGCGTTGAAGGACGAAAATCCGGGACAAACTACGAGCAGTACTTC

size: few
J: TRBJ1-1
D: -
V: TRBV20-1
CDR3: CSARDTGSGVNTEAFF
DNA: TGCAGTGCTAGAGATACGGGGTCGGGGGTGAACACTGAAGCTTTCTTT

size: few
J: TRBJ1-2
D: -
V: TRBV6-2/TRBV6-3
CDR3: CASSYPPGAGYTF
DNA: TGTGCCAGCAGTTACCCCCCCGGGGCTGGCTACACCTTC

size: few
J: TRBJ1-1
D: TRBD1
V: TRBV19
CDR3: CASKGQDGGNTEAFF
DNA: TGTGCCAGTAAGGGACAGGACGGTGGGAACACTGAAGCTTTCTTT

size: few
J: TRBJ1-5
D: -
V: TRBV4-1
CDR3: CASSQGDLAQPQHF
DNA: TGCGCCAGCAGCCAAGGGGACTTGGCTCAGCCCCAGCATTTT

size: -
J: TRBJ2-3
D: -
V: TRBV20-1
CDR3: CSAITVRTDTQYF
DNA: TGCAGCGCTATAACCGTTAGGACAGATACGCAGTATTTT

size: -
J: TRBJ1-1
D: -
V: TRBV20-1
CDR3: CGKTGNTEAFF
DNA: TGCGGTAAGACAGGGAACACTGAAGCTTTCTTT

size: -
J: TRBJ2-1
D: -
V: TRBV24-1
CDR3: CATSGQPSYNEQFF
DNA: TGTGCCACCAGTGGACAGCCATCCTACAATGAGCAGTTCTTC

size: few
J: TRBJ1-5
D: TRBD1
V: TRBV12-3/TRBV12-4
CDR3: CASSFTGGWQPQHF
DNA: TGTGCCAGCAGCTTCACAGGGGGATGGCAGCCCCAGCATTTT

size: -
J: TRBJ1-5
D: -
V: TRBV13
CDR3: CASSLGSILNQPQHF
DNA: TGTGCCAGCAGCTTAGGGTCCATTTTAAATCAGCCCCAGCATTTT

size: -
J: TRBJ1-1
D: -
V: TRBV6-5
CDR3: CASSYSTAFMGTEAFF
DNA: TGTGCCAGCAGTTACTCCACAGCCTTCATGGGGACTGAAGCTTTCTTT

size: -
J: TRBJ1-6
D: -
V: TRBV6-5
CDR3: CASSYILGTLGSSPLHF
DNA: TGTGCCAGCAGTTACATCTTGGGCACACTGGGTAGTTCACCCCTCCACTTT

size: -
J: TRBJ2-7
D: -
V: TRBV29-1
CDR3: CSVVPAESYEQYF
DNA: -

size: -
J: TRBJ1-6
D: -
V: TRBV5-1
CDR3: CASSVDRWDNSPLHF
DNA: TGCGCCAGCAGCGTGGACAGATGGGACAATTCACCCCTCCACTTT

size: few
J: TRBJ1-5
D: -
V: TRBV4-2
CDR3: CASSQDHSNQPQHF
DNA: TGTGCCAGCAGCCAAGATCACAGCAATCAGCCCCAGCATTTT

size: few
J: TRBJ1-2
D: -
V: TRBV27
CDR3: CASSTTGYGYTF
DNA: TGTGCCAGCAGTACGACCGGCTATGGCTACACCTTC

size: -
J: TRBJ2-7
D: TRBD2
V: TRBV4-3
CDR3: CASSQLTSGRAGEQYF
DNA: TGCGCCAGCAGCCAATTAACTAGCGGGAGGGCCGGCGAGCAGTACTTC

size: few
J: TRBJ1-1
D: TRBD1
V: TRBV12-3/TRBV12-4
CDR3: CASRTPGTGWANTEAFF
DNA: TGTGCCAGCAGAACCCCCGGGACAGGGTGGGCGAACACTGAAGCTTTCTTT

size: -
J: TRBJ2-7
D: TRBD1
V: TRBV4-3
CDR3: CASSGGQDTLYEQYF
DNA: TGCGCCAGCAGCGGCGGACAGGATACACTCTACGAGCAGTACTTC